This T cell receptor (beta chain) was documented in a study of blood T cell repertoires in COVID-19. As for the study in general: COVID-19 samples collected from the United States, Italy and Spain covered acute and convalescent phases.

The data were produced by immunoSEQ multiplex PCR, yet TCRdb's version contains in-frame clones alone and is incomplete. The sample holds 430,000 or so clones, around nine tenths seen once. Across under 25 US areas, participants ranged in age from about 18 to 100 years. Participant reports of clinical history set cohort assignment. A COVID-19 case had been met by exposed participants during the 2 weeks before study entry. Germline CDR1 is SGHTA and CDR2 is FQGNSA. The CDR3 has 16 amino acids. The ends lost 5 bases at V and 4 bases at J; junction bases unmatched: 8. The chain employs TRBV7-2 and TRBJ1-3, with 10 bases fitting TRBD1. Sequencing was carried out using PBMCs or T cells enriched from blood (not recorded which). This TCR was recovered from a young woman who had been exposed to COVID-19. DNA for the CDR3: TGTGCCAGCAGCCCTCCTCCGGGACAGGGGGGAAACACCATATATTTT. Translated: CASSPPPGQGGNTIYF.